This T cell receptor (beta chain) was sequenced during a study of cytomegalovirus exposure and HLA in healthy donors (dated by TCRdb to the late 2010s). At the level of the whole study: According to a later analysis, one platform produced both the 110 or so validation repertoires and the 666 repertoires of the first cohort. The study aimed to test whether cataloging public T cell receptors could reveal signatures of past pathogen exposure. Along with the roughly 710-subject first cohort, a separate validation cohort of over a hundred different subjects was used. High-throughput TCR immunosequencing, statistical association of individual TCRs with disease status, and machine learning were combined to predict cytomegalovirus infection status.

What the work shows at the level of the full study, not this receptor alone: Subsequent analysis determined that TCRs grouped into clusters in the first cohort also showed a tendency toward co-occurrence across the 90 to 150 validation repertoires, and 85% to 95% of cluster scores exceeded 0. The validation cohort had no HLA typing available for a later analysis, so co-occurrence within that cohort was assessed over all 130 or so repertoires. The study gave a list of about 170 TCR beta chains associated with cytomegalovirus. The classifier was reported to diagnose cytomegalovirus status with high specificity and sensitivity in both the original cohort and the validation cohort. In vitro tests confirmed that three of the cytomegalovirus-associated TCR beta chains recognize cytomegalovirus antigens. Most TCR sequences were observed very rarely across donors, whereas some public TCRs were present in many individuals. According to the authors, the approach could potentially be generalized to other disease states and immunological phenotypes.

The donors belonged to the validation cohort of around 130 subjects, which was separate from the approximately 610-subject first cohort. A remark on this clone: Its antigen target is currently unknown. No much larger clone exists at a distance of one base, and base qualities are not known.

Receptor libraries were prepared by the immunoSEQ multiplex PCR assay. The paper's processing steps were these. A statistical classification framework was developed to diagnose cytomegalovirus status using the catalog of TCR beta chain sequences. In TCRdb, the immuneACCESS table is reduced to in-frame sequences with V and J assigned. These tables do not hold every clone; where another copy was compared, an unresolved V gene accounts for under half, and the others remain unexplained. V and J calls and clone size follow that table, whereas D and trimming were derived from the DNA. Counted in this sample were more than 95,000 clones; approximately 90% of them appeared once. Around 1.9% of the sample is in the top ten clones. CDR1 and CDR2 were assigned from the germline V gene as MNHEY and SVGAGI. Germline trimming amounts to 6 bases on V and 1 base on J, with 4 as the count of junction bases outside the gene matches. Reading from cysteine to phenylalanine, the CDR3 counts 14 amino acids. Solely the CDR3 DNA is kept, with 42 bases framed from the first base.

Sequenced: PBMCs. This clonotype was sampled from a young man in good health and CMV-seronegative. The V gene is TRBV6-5 and the J gene is TRBJ2-7, with TRBD2 identical over 9 junction bases. The nucleotide sequence reads as follows: TGTGCCAGCAGGCCGGGACTAGCATCCTACGAGCAGTACTTC. It is translated as CASRPGLASYEQYF.